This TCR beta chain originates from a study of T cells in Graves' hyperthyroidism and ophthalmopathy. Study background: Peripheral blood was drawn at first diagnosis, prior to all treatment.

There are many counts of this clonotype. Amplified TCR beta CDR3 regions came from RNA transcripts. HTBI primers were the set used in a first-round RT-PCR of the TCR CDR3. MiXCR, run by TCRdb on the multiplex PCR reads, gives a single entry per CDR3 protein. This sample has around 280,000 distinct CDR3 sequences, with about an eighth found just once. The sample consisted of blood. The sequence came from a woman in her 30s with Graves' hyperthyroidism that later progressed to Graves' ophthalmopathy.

CDR3 sequence: CASSPRWAQPQHF. In DNA, the CDR3 is TGTGCCAGCAGCCCCCGCTGGGCCCAGCCCCAGCATTTT. V gene TRBV2 combines with J gene TRBJ1-5; D not certain. V lost 6 bases to trimming and J lost 7 bases, with 13 bases between them. The CDR3 extends over 13 amino acids. Germline values: CDR1 SNHLY, CDR2 FYNNEI.